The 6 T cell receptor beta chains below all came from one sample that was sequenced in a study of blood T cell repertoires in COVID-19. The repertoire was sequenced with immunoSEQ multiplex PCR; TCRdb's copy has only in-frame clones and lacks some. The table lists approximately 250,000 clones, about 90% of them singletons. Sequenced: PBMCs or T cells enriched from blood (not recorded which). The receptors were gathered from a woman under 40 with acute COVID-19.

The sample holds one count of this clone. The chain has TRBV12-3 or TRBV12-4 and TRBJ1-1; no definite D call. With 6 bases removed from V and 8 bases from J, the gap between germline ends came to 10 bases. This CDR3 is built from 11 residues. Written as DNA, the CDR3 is TGTGCCAGCAGCTCAACTAGGGAAGCTTTCTTT. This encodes CASSSTREAFF.

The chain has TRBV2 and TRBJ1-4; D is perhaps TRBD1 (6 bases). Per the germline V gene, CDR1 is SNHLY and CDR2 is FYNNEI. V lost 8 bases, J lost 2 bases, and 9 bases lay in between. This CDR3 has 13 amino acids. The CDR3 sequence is CASGTLTNEKLFF. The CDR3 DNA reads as TGTGCCAGCGGGACACTCACTAATGAAAAACTGTTTTTT.

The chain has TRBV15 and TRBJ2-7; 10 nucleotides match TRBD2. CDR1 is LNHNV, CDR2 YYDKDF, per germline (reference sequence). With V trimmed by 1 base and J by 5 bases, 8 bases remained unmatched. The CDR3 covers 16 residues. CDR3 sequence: CATSRGPSGSGDEQYF. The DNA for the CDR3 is TGTGCCACCAGCAGAGGCCCTAGCGGGAGTGGTGACGAGCAGTACTTC.

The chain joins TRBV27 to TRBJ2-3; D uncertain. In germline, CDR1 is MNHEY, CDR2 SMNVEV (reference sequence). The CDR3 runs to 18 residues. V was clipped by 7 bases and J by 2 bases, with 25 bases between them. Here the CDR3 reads CASIFKSAIVLHTDTQYF. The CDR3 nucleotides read TGTGCCAGCATCTTTAAGTCCGCGATTGTGCTGCACACAGATACGCAGTATTTT.

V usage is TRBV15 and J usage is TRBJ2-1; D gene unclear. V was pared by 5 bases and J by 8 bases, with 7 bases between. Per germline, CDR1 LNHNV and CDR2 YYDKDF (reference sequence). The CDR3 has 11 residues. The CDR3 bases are TGTGCCACCAGCGTCCGTTATGAGCAGTTCTTC. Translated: CATSVRYEQFF.

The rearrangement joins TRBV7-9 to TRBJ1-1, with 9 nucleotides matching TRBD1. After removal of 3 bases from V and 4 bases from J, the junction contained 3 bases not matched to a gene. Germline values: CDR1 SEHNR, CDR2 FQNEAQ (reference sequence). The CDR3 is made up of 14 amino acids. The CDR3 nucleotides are TGTGCCAGCAGCTTGACAGGGGGGGCCACTGAAGCTTTCTTT. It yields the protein CASSLTGGATEAFF.